The clone carrying this TCR beta chain was counted between two and nine times. The ends were cut back, 0 bases at V and 7 bases at J, with 7 bases in the middle. This CDR3 is 13 amino acids long. Germline V lookup: CDR1 LGHDT, CDR2 YNNKEL (reference sequence). The source of the sample is a study of T cell repertoires in cytomegalovirus infection. TCRdb fed the reads into MiXCR, producing one record per CDR3 protein. This repertoire shows about 600,000 distinct CDR3 sequences, 20% to 25% found once; its top ten account for roughly 8%. The clonotype originates from a human donor in good health (CMV status not recorded). Some clones in this sample may be carry-over from other donors' samples. The rearrangement links TRBV3-1 to TRBJ2-4; D uncertain. Input material: CD8+ T cells from PBMCs. Here the CDR3 reads CASSQDVLNIQYF. DNA for the CDR3: TGTGCCAGCAGCCAAGATGTACTGAACATTCAGTACTTC.